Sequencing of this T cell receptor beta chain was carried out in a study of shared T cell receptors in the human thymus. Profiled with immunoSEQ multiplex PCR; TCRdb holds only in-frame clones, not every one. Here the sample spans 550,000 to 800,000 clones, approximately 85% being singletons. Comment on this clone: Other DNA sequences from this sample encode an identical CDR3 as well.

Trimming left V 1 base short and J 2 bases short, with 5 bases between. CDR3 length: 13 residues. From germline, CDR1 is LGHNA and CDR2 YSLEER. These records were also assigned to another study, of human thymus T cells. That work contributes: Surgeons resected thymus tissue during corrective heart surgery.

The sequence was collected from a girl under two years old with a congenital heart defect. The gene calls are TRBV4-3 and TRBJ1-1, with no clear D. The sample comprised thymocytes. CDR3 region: CASSQGQNTEAFF. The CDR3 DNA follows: TGCGCCAGCAGCCAAGGACAAAACACTGAAGCTTTCTTT.